One sample yielded the 3 T cell receptor beta chains listed below, sequenced in a study of identical twins. TCRdb re-called the 5' RACE reads through MiXCR, storing one row per CDR3 protein. Of 300,000 to 350,000 distinct CDR3 sequences in the sample, 9% to 15% are singletons; the top ten hold roughly 7%. The sample was also linked to a second study, of yellow fever vaccine responses in identical twins.

Sequenced: CD8+ T cells sorted from blood. Receptor source: a woman between 18 and 29 years old in good health.

This clonotype was recorded a few times. V gene TRBV6-5 combines with J gene TRBJ2-5; the match to TRBD2 covers 13 bases. CDR1 and CDR2 from the germline V gene are MNHEY and SVGAGI. V was clipped by 0 bases and J by 3 bases; unmatched bases: 1. The CDR3 spans 16 residues. CDR3 sequence (DNA): TGTGCCAGCAGTTACTCAACTAGCGGGAGGGAAGAGACCCAGTACTTC. This gives the protein CASSYSTSGREETQYF.

This clonotype was found a few times. The chain couples TRBV9 to TRBJ2-1; no definite D call. CDR1 and CDR2 from the germline V gene are SGDLS and YYNGEE. The V and J ends lost 4 bases and 5 bases respectively, with 7 bases between them. The CDR3 loop spans 12 amino acids. DNA for the CDR3: TGTGCCAGCAGCCCCCCCGACAATGAGCAGTTCTTC. Protein product: CASSPPDNEQFF.

This chain connects TRBV2 to TRBJ2-1; a possible D gene is TRBD1 (5 bases). The germline CDR1 and CDR2 sequences are SNHLY and FYNNEI. Trimming cost V 7 bases and J 4 bases, with 8 bases left between them. CDR3 length: 12 amino acids. CDR3 nucleotides: TGTGCCAGCATTCAGGGATACAATGAGCAGTTCTTC. Translation: CASIQGYNEQFF.